The T cell receptor (beta chain) under discussion was sequenced for a study of T-cell reconstitution after alpha-beta-depleted transplantation in children. General study findings and limits: Some patients' high day-60 TCRbeta diversity was traced to surviving recipient T cells and thymic progenitors. Alpha-beta T cells about two months after transplant reportedly derived from several hundred expanded graft clones. T-cell counts and diversity at one year following transplant were attributed mainly to newly produced T cells.

This clonotype was seen more than once but under ten times. Its antigen is not known. Preparation of the TCRbeta library involved a method that used unique molecular identifiers. A single record per CDR3 protein comes from TCRdb applying MiXCR to the PCR reads. The repertoire includes fewer than 550,000 distinct CDR3 sequences, roughly 10% of them detected once, and less than 15% sits in the top ten. The V and J ends lost 0 bases and 15 bases respectively, with 15 bases between them. There are 14 residues in the CDR3. Germline V lookup: CDR1 PRHDT, CDR2 FYEKMQ (reference sequence). This specimen consisted of PBMCs, mostly from graft donor cells, obtained 180 days after TCRalphabeta/CD19-depleted stem cell transplant. The chain has TRBV13 and TRBJ1-6; unclear D gene. The origin of this receptor is a female patient aged 2-9 years who had a stem cell transplant for aplastic anemia, so the T cells may come from the graft donor. This chain's CDR3 is CASSLGPPDGVLHF. The DNA of the CDR3 is TGTGCCAGCAGCTTAGGCCCTCCGGACGGCGTCCTCCACTTT.